Listed below are T cell receptor beta chains from one sample, sequenced in a study of blood T cell repertoires in COVID-19. TCRdb keeps only in-frame clones here, not all; method: immunoSEQ multiplex PCR. The sample shows about 280,000 clones, 83% of them seen only once. Sequencing was carried out using peripheral blood. Receptors were obtained from a woman aged 50 to 60 who had recovered from COVID-19. The CDR3 runs from the conserved cysteine through the conserved F or W. D genes are given only for firm matches. A row's size may be missing; if present it is once, few, many or a size class.

V	J	D	size	DNA	CDR3
TRBV9	TRBJ2-5	TRBD2	-	TGTGCCAGCAGCGGGGAAATCGGGCTAGCGGGGGTCCAGACGGCCCAGTACTTC	CASSGEIGLAGVQTAQYF
TRBV4-3	TRBJ1-6	-	once	TGCGCCAGCAGTCCTACGTATCGTGGGGGAGGGAATTCACCCCTCCACTTT	CASSPTYRGGGNSPLHF
TRBV28	TRBJ2-7	TRBD1	once	TGTGCCAGCAGGCCACAGGGGTCCTACGAGCAGTACTTC	CASRPQGSYEQYF
TRBV18	TRBJ2-7	TRBD1	-	TGTGCCAGCTCATCGGTAGGACAGGGTCGTTCCTACGAGCAGTACTTC	CASSSVGQGRSYEQYF
TRBV5-4	TRBJ1-1	-	-	TGTGCCAGCAACATCGACAGCAACACTGAAGCTTTCTTT	CASNIDSNTEAFF
TRBV30	TRBJ2-7	-	once	TGTGCCTGGAGGGAGCAGGGTTGGAGCTCCTACGAGCAGTACTTC	CAWREQGWSSYEQYF
TRBV4-3	TRBJ2-3	TRBD2	-	TGCGCCAGCAGCCAAGGAGAGTGGGAGGGTCGCACAGATACGCAGTATTTT	CASSQGEWEGRTDTQYF
TRBV5-4	TRBJ2-3	TRBD1	-	TGTGCCAGCAGCTCGGGACAGGGCTCAGATACGCAGTATTTT	CASSSGQGSDTQYF
TRBV18	TRBJ1-2	-	-	TGTGCCAGCTCACCTGCCTCAATCCGACAGCCTAACTATGGCTACACCTTC	CASSPASIRQPNYGYTF
TRBV9	TRBJ2-2	-	-	TGTGCCAGCACCCTAGGGGGGGGGAACACCGGGGAGCTGTTTTTT	CASTLGGGNTGELFF
TRBV2	TRBJ1-4	TRBD1	-	TGTGCCAGCAGGGGGACAGGAGCTAATGAAAAACTGTTTTTT	CASRGTGANEKLFF
TRBV13	TRBJ1-2	-	-	TGTGCCAGCAGCTTAGGGTATGGGGCAGATAACTATGGCTACACCTTC	CASSLGYGADNYGYTF
TRBV27	TRBJ1-1	TRBD1	-	TGTGCCAGCAGTCTGAGGACAGGGGGGACGGACACTGAAGCTTTCTTT	CASSLRTGGTDTEAFF
TRBV6-2/TRBV6-3	TRBJ2-4	-	-	TGTGCCAGCAGTTATTCATCCGGGGGAAACATTCAGTACTTC	CASSYSSGGNIQYF
TRBV18	TRBJ2-7	TRBD1	-	TGTGCCAGCTCACCGCGGGACAGGGGTCAAGAGCAGTACTTC	CASSPRDRGQEQYF
TRBV7-3	TRBJ1-1	TRBD1	-	TGTGCCAGCAGCTTAGACAGGGACACTGAAGCTTTCTTT	CASSLDRDTEAFF
TRBV6-2/TRBV6-3	TRBJ1-5	-	-	TGTGCCAGCAGTTACTTTCCCCGAACAGGGATAAGTCAGCCCCAGCATTTT	CASSYFPRTGISQPQHF
TRBV18	TRBJ1-2	TRBD1	-	TGTGCCAGCTCACCGGGGACAGGGAAGGGGTATGGCTACACCTTC	CASSPGTGKGYGYTF
TRBV25-1	TRBJ1-2	-	-	TGTGCCAGCAGTGCCGACAGGCCCCAACCTTATGGCTACACCTTC	CASSADRPQPYGYTF
TRBV29-1	TRBJ1-1	-	-	TGCAGCGGAGGTGCAGACAGGAACACTGAAGCTTTCTTT	CSGGADRNTEAFF
TRBV12-3/TRBV12-4	TRBJ1-6	TRBD1	-	TGTGCCAGCAGTGGACAGGATAATTCACCCCTCCACTTT	CASSGQDNSPLHF
TRBV4-3	TRBJ1-1	TRBD1	many	TGCGCCAGCAGCCAGGGACTGACAGGGGTAAGGACTGAAGCTTTCTTT	CASSQGLTGVRTEAFF
TRBV6-5	TRBJ2-1	TRBD2	-	TGTGCCAGTATCGGCGGGGGGACCTACAATGAGCAGTTCTTC	CASIGGGTYNEQFF
TRBV28	TRBJ1-3	-	-	TGTGCCAGCAGTACAGGGCTTTTAGGAAACACCATATATTTT	CASSTGLLGNTIYF
TRBV7-9	TRBJ2-5	TRBD2	many	TGTGCCAGCAGCCCCCGACTAGCGGGGGGGCTCGGAGAGACCCAGTACTTC	CASSPRLAGGLGETQYF
TRBV20-1	TRBJ2-1	-	-	TGCAGTGCTAGATTCGGGATTGAGCAGTTCTTC	CSARFGIEQFF
TRBV28	TRBJ1-6	TRBD1	-	TGTGCCAGCAGTTTACGGGGACAGAGGCGTTCACCCCTCCACTTT	CASSLRGQRRSPLHF
TRBV2	TRBJ1-5	-	-	TGTGCCACCGGTACGGGGGGCGACAGCAATCAGCCCCAGCATTTT	CATGTGGDSNQPQHF
TRBV28	TRBJ1-4	TRBD1	-	TGTGCCAGCAGTTCTCCTCGCTCGGGACAGGGATTTGAAAAACTGTTTTTT	CASSSPRSGQGFEKLFF
TRBV9	TRBJ2-7	TRBD2	-	TGTGCCAGCAGCGCCCACGGGACTAGCGGGAAGGGGCAGTACTTC	CASSAHGTSGKGQYF
TRBV5-1	TRBJ2-2	-	-	TGCGCCAGCAGCCCGGGAACCCTATTCGCCGGGGAGCTGTTTTTT	CASSPGTLFAGELFF
TRBV28	TRBJ1-3	-	-	TGTGCCAGCAGTTTCCGGGGCTCTGGAAACACCATATATTTT	CASSFRGSGNTIYF
TRBV9	TRBJ2-3	TRBD2	-	TGTGCCAGCAGCGTAGGGGGAAGCGGGAGTAGCACAGATACGCAGTATTTT	CASSVGGSGSSTDTQYF
TRBV5-4	TRBJ1-2	TRBD1	-	TGTGCCAGCAGCTTGGAACCGGGACAGGGCCTGAACTATGGCTACACCTTC	CASSLEPGQGLNYGYTF
TRBV6-1	TRBJ2-7	TRBD1	few	TGTGCCAGCAGTGAAGCATCGGACAGGGGAGACAAGCAGTACTTC	CASSEASDRGDKQYF
TRBV27	TRBJ1-2	-	-	TGTGCCAGCAGTCAGGGGAGTTCTAGTAACTATGGCTACACCTTC	CASSQGSSSNYGYTF
TRBV6-5	TRBJ2-1	TRBD1	few	TGTGCCAGCAGCGGGGCAGGACAGGGGAGGAATGAGCAGTTCTTC	CASSGAGQGRNEQFF
TRBV28	TRBJ1-2	-	once	TGTGCCAGCAGACCTCCCCTGGGGGGGATGGACTATGGCTACACCTTC	CASRPPLGGMDYGYTF
TRBV27	TRBJ2-1	TRBD2	-	TGTGCCAGCAGTGTGGCGCTAGCGGGAGATCTCTATGAGCAGTTCTTC	CASSVALAGDLYEQFF
TRBV15	TRBJ2-1	-	-	TGTGCCACCAGCTCCCCTGGCAGGGGTAGTGAATATGAGCAGTTCTTC	CATSSPGRGSEYEQFF
TRBV9	TRBJ1-2	TRBD1	-	TGTGCCAGCAGCGCCGGACAGGGGCACTATGGCTACACCTTC	CASSAGQGHYGYTF
TRBV10-3	TRBJ2-2	-	-	TGTGCCATCAGCCCCCGAGCTGGCACCGGGGAGCTGTTTTTT	CAISPRAGTGELFF
TRBV28	TRBJ2-7	-	few	TGTGCCAGCAGTTTCCCAATGGGGGAGGCATCCTACGAGCAGTACTTC	CASSFPMGEASYEQYF
TRBV9	TRBJ2-1	TRBD1	-	TGTGCCAGCAGCGTAGGCAGGGGGCTATACAATGAGCAGTTCTTC	CASSVGRGLYNEQFF
TRBV6-5	TRBJ1-2	-	-	TGTGCCAGCAGTTACTCGATGCAGGGTTACTATGGCTACACCTTC	CASSYSMQGYYGYTF
TRBV28	TRBJ2-1	TRBD2	few	TGTGCCAGCAGTGCCGGGACTAGCGATGCCAATGAGCAGTTCTTC	CASSAGTSDANEQFF
TRBV6-6	TRBJ1-1	TRBD1	-	TGTGCCAGCAGTTCCCCGACGACAGGGGAGACTGAAGCTTTCTTT	CASSSPTTGETEAFF
TRBV27	TRBJ2-5	-	-	TGTGCCAGCAGCCGGGGGCAAGAGACCCAGTACTTC	CASSRGQETQYF
TRBV20-1	TRBJ2-3	-	-	TGCAGTGCGAGGGTGGGAGATACGCAGTATTTT	CSARVGDTQYF
TRBV5-1	TRBJ1-4	TRBD1	-	TGCGCCAGCAGCACGGACAGGGGAGGAGGAAAACTGTTTTTT	CASSTDRGGGKLFF